The source of this T cell receptor beta chain is a study of T cell repertoires in cytomegalovirus infection. Germline assignment: CDR1 SGHVT and CDR2 SQSDAQ. Trimming took 3 bases from V and 5 from J, leaving 10 bases between them. This CDR3 contains 13 residues. TCRdb re-called the reads through MiXCR, storing one row per CDR3 protein. Of approximately 260,000 distinct CDR3 sequences in the sample, approximately 15% were seen once. This sequence joins TRBV7-4 and TRBJ1-1; D remains ambiguous. The clonotype originates from a human donor in good health (CMV status not recorded). Some clones in this sample may be carry-over from other donors' samples. Source material: CD8+ T cells from PBMCs. This CDR3 is CASSFVLGTEAFF. The CDR3 DNA reads TGTGCCAGCAGCTTCGTGCTGGGTACTGAAGCTTTCTTT.